This entry describes one TCR beta chain. The V gene's germline CDR1 is SGHRS and CDR2 YFSETQ. V lost 4 bases, J lost 5 bases, and 10 bases stayed unmatched. The length of the CDR3 is 15 residues. Per the study methods: Amplified reference gene primers provided the basis for estimating nucleated cell counts. Sequencing was performed with immunoSEQ multiplex PCR; in TCRdb, only in-frame clones are kept and a portion is missing. V, J and clone size are taken as reported in that table, and D and trimming were inferred from the DNA itself. The sample lists roughly 350,000 clones, around 90% occurring once. This record belongs to a study of blood T cell repertoires in COVID-19. Study details: The samples span acute and convalescent COVID-19 from the United States, Italy and Spain. T cells, B-cell-depleted T cells, or PBMCs provided the cDNA or gDNA that served as material.

The sample comprised peripheral blood. This sequence was found in a woman younger than 30 who had recovered from COVID-19. The chain couples TRBV5-1 to TRBJ2-3; TRBD1 agrees at 7 bases. CDR3 in DNA: TGCGCCAGCAGCGCCGGGACAGTGTGGGGAGATACGCAGTATTTT. Its translation: CASSAGTVWGDTQYF. Filled out from reference TRBV5-1 and TRBJ2-3, the complete variable domain reads KAGVTQTPRYLIKTRGQQVTLSCSPISGHRSVSWYQQTPGQGLQFLFEYFSETQRNKGNFPGRFSGRQFSNSRSEMNVSTLELGDSALYLCASSAGTVWGDTQYFGPGTRLTVL.